This T cell receptor (beta chain) originates from a study of cytomegalovirus exposure and HLA in healthy donors. Across the study: Researchers previously reported finding 117 million unique TCR beta sequences from about 200 million T cells. Findings and limits, study-wide: Previously analyzed data showed that most TCR beta V segments were productive at a frequency of about 87% or about 30%. Looking again later, the authors saw that most CMV-associated TCR beta chains seemed HLA-restricted.

Amplification used 60 Vbeta primers and 13 Jbeta primers. Data came from immunoSEQ multiplex PCR; TCRdb stores just in-frame clones and leaves some out. The data contain 250,000 to 350,000 clones, 86% of them singletons. The CDR3 is 17 residues long. The V and J ends lost 8 bases and 5 bases, in that order; junction bases with no gene match: 13. Germline V gene data show CDR1 as MDHEN and CDR2 as SYDVKM. Of note for this clone: What it binds is not known.

The chain is built from TRBV28 and TRBJ2-5; 14 positions match TRBD2. Input material: PBMCs. The source is a man between 40 and 49 years old in good health and CMV-seropositive. The CDR3 DNA reads TGTGCCAGCTCTACCTGGGGGACTAGCGGGAGCGGGGAGACCCAGTACTTC. The encoded protein is CASSTWGTSGSGETQYF.